The rows below give T cell receptor beta chains drawn from one sample of a study of radiation and T cells in renal cell carcinoma. Some clones are missing from TCRdb's copy, which holds only in-frame ones; the method was immunoSEQ multiplex PCR. Among about 130,000 clones listed, roughly four fifths were seen once. The starting material was blood, obtained from a patient whose treatment included radiotherapy and nephrectomy. Receptors originate from a man in his fifties or sixties with renal cell carcinoma. Both conserved end residues are part of each CDR3. The D gene is left open where the match is weak. Part of the rows lack a size; the others show once, few, many or a class for expanded clones.

TRBD1 TRBJ1-5 - TRBV18 TGTGCCAGCTCTCCGGGACAGGACAATCAGCCCCAGCATTTT CASSPGQDNQPQHF
- TRBJ2-7 - TRBV4-2 TGTGCCAGCAGCCAAGAGTATCAGGAAATCTACGAGCAGTACTTC CASSQEYQEIYEQYF
TRBD2 TRBJ2-7 once TRBV18 TGTGCCAGCTCACCAGAGAGCGGGAGTAGAGACGAGCAGTACTTC CASSPESGSRDEQYF
- TRBJ1-2 - TRBV7-9 TGTGCCAGCCGGAGATCTGGGACACCGGATTTAAACTATGGCTACACCTTC CASRRSGTPDLNYGYTF
- TRBJ2-3 - TRBV15 TGTGCCACCGGAAGGTCGGCGGCCAGGGGGGGTGAGGCAGATACGCAGTATTTT CATGRSAARGGEADTQYF
TRBD1 TRBJ1-2 - TRBV7-2 TGTGCCAGCAGCTTAGTCAGTGTCAGGGGGCGAGGCTACACCTTC CASSLVSVRGRGYTF
- TRBJ1-4 once TRBV2 TGTGCCAGCAGCAGGGGTGCCGGTGAAAAACTGTTTTTT CASSRGAGEKLFF
- TRBJ2-2 - TRBV7-9 TGTGCCAGCAGACCGTCCACCGGGGAGCTGTTTTTT CASRPSTGELFF
TRBD1 TRBJ2-7 - TRBV5-1 TGCGCCAGCAGCACGGGACAGGGTCGCGACGAGCAGTACTTC CASSTGQGRDEQYF
TRBD2 TRBJ2-1 - TRBV5-1 TGCGCCAGCAGCTTTCCAGCGCTAGCGGGAGGTGATGAGCAGTTCTTC CASSFPALAGGDEQFF
- TRBJ2-5 - TRBV5-1 TGCGCCAGCAGCTTGGTCGCGGGGTCGGAGACCCAGTACTTC CASSLVAGSETQYF
TRBD1 TRBJ2-5 once TRBV18 TGTGCCAGCTCACAAAGACAGGGGGGAGAAGAGACCCAGTACTTC CASSQRQGGEETQYF
TRBD1 TRBJ2-5 - TRBV6-5 TGTGCCAGCAGTAGGAGATTGGGACAGGGTGAGACCCAGTACTTC CASSRRLGQGETQYF
- TRBJ1-1 many TRBV30 TGTGCCTGGAGTGGAGGCGGGTCTGAAGCTTTCTTT CAWSGGGSEAFF
TRBD1 TRBJ1-1 - TRBV7-9 TGTGCCAGCAGCTTACAGGGGGAAACTGAAGCTTTCTTT CASSLQGETEAFF
- TRBJ2-1 once TRBV10-3 TGTGCCACCTCCGGACCCTCACCGAATGAGCAGTTCTTC CATSGPSPNEQFF
- TRBJ2-3 - TRBV10-3 TGTGCCATCAGGGTGACTACGCCAACAGATACGCAGTATTTT CAIRVTTPTDTQYF
TRBD2 TRBJ2-7 - TRBV5-6 TGTGCCAGCAGCTTCTTTGTTGAACTAGCGGGAGCCGGCGAGCAGTACTTC CASSFFVELAGAGEQYF
- TRBJ2-2 - TRBV9 TGTGCCAGCAGCGTCGGAGGGGACACCGGGGAGCTGTTTTTT CASSVGGDTGELFF
- TRBJ2-7 - TRBV7-2 TGTGCCAGCAGCTCGGGACTGGACCCCTACGAGCAGTACTTC CASSSGLDPYEQYF
- TRBJ2-1 - TRBV6-1 TGTGCCAGCAGTAGGGCGGGGGCCTCCTACAATGAGCAGTTCTTC CASSRAGASYNEQFF
TRBD1 TRBJ1-5 once TRBV4-2 TGTGCCAGCAGCCAACCGGGACAGGGGGCAGGACAGCCCCAGCATTTT CASSQPGQGAGQPQHF
TRBD1 TRBJ1-4 - TRBV2 TGTGCCAGCAGTGGACAGGGAAATGAAAAACTGTTTTTT CASSGQGNEKLFF
- TRBJ1-1 - TRBV6-6 TGTGCCAGCAGTTACTCGGCAGGGACGAACACTGAAGCTTTCTTT CASSYSAGTNTEAFF
TRBD2 TRBJ2-2 - TRBV7-9 TGTGCCAGCAGCACCTCTAGCGGGGGGGCACCCGGGGAGCTGTTTTTT CASSTSSGGAPGELFF
TRBD2 TRBJ2-1 - TRBV29-1 TGCAGCGTTGAAGGTTGGTTTAGCGGGGGGAGTGGTGAGCAGTTCTTC CSVEGWFSGGSGEQFF
- TRBJ2-7 - TRBV18 TGTGCCAGCTCACCTACCACCTCCTACGAGCAGTACTTC CASSPTTSYEQYF
TRBD2 TRBJ2-1 - TRBV14 TGTGCCAGCAGCCAGGATAAAGGACTAGCGGGAGGTTGGAATGAGCAGTTCTTC CASSQDKGLAGGWNEQFF
- TRBJ1-2 - TRBV9 TGTGCCAGCAGCCATGGAGGGGACTATGGCTACACCTTC CASSHGGDYGYTF
- TRBJ1-2 - TRBV4-3 TGCGCCAGCAGCCAAGATAAATACTCTGGCTACACCTTC CASSQDKYSGYTF
TRBD2 TRBJ2-7 once TRBV6-5 TGTGCCAGCAGTTTTCTGGCGGGAGGTTGGTACGAGCAGTACTTC CASSFLAGGWYEQYF
- TRBJ2-7 - TRBV6-5 TGTGCCAGTAGTTACTCTGAACGGACCCACGAGCAGTACTTC CASSYSERTHEQYF
- TRBJ1-3 - TRBV10-3 TGTGCCATCAGTGAGCCTTATTCGACAAAGCAGGATGGAAACACCATATATTTT CAISEPYSTKQDGNTIYF
- TRBJ2-3 - TRBV2 TGTGCCACCGCTTTGGCGGGACTGACGCAGTATTTT CATALAGLTQYF
- TRBJ2-1 few TRBV6-1 TGTGCCAGCAGTGATGGGAGTATTGATAAAAATGAGCAGTTCTTC CASSDGSIDKNEQFF
- TRBJ2-3 once TRBV19 TGTGCCAGTAGTCGCCCAGGGGAAAATACGCAGTATTTT CASSRPGENTQYF
- TRBJ2-5 - TRBV6-6 TGTGCCAGCAGCTCACGACGGGAGACCCAGTACTTC CASSSRRETQYF
TRBD1 TRBJ2-6 once TRBV18 TGTGCCAGCTCACCACAGCGGACAGGGAACTCTGGGGCCAACGTCCTGACTTTC CASSPQRTGNSGANVLTF
TRBD2 TRBJ2-3 - TRBV30 TGTGCCTGGACCTTTAAGGGAGGGCGGGAGAATTTGTACACGCAGTATTTT CAWTFKGGRENLYTQYF
- TRBJ1-1 - TRBV28 TGTGCCAGCAGTTACCTTACACCGGTGTCTGAAGCTTTCTTT CASSYLTPVSEAFF
TRBD2 TRBJ2-7 - TRBV4-1 TGCGCCAGCAGCCAAGAATCCCCTGGTTCCGGGGGGGCCTTATACGAGCAGTACTTC CASSQESPGSGGALYEQYF
- TRBJ1-2 - TRBV2 TGTGCCAGCAGGGAAGAACAGCGATTGAGTGGCTACACCTTC CASREEQRLSGYTF
- TRBJ2-7 - TRBV7-7 TGTGCTAGCAGCTCGGGACTTCCGGGCGAGCAGTACTTC CASSSGLPGEQYF
TRBD1 TRBJ1-1 - TRBV10-3 TGTGCCATCAGTGAGTCCGGGACAGCCTACACTGAAGCTTTCTTT CAISESGTAYTEAFF
- TRBJ2-3 - TRBV6-5 TGTGCCAGCAGTTACAGTGTCCCAGGGGGCACAGATACGCAGTATTTT CASSYSVPGGTDTQYF
- TRBJ1-3 - TRBV11-2 TGTGCCAGCACCTTTTCGGGGGCCGGCTCTGGAAACACCATATATTTT CASTFSGAGSGNTIYF
- TRBJ2-7 - TRBV19 TGTGCCAGTAGTATAGGAGGCTACGAGCAGTACTTC CASSIGGYEQYF
TRBD1 TRBJ1-2 - TRBV6-6 TGTGCCAGCAGTACCGGACAGGGTTATGGCTACACCTTC CASSTGQGYGYTF
TRBD2 TRBJ2-1 few TRBV2 TGTGCCAGCAGTCTACTCCCGGGACTACCGAGCGATGAGCAGTTCTTC CASSLLPGLPSDEQFF
- TRBJ1-6 - TRBV30 TGTGCCTGGAGTGTACTGCGGGGAAAGGGATATAATTCACCCCTCCACTTT CAWSVLRGKGYNSPLHF
- TRBJ1-4 few TRBV7-2 TGTGCCAGCAGCCCCCAGGCAGGGAAGGGTGAAAAACTGTTTTTT CASSPQAGKGEKLFF
- TRBJ2-5 - TRBV18 TGTGCCAGCTCACCAGGGACTCCCCAAGAGACCCAGTACTTC CASSPGTPQETQYF
TRBD1 TRBJ2-1 - TRBV9 TGTGCCAGCAGCCTTAGACAGGGATCATACAATGAGCAGTTCTTC CASSLRQGSYNEQFF
- TRBJ1-5 once TRBV15 TGTGCCACCAGCAGAGATGGGGGGTATCAGCCCCAGCATTTT CATSRDGGYQPQHF
- TRBJ2-7 - TRBV27 TGTGCCAGCAGTTCGGGCTCGACTAGAACCTACGAGCAGTACTTC CASSSGSTRTYEQYF
- TRBJ2-7 - TRBV30 TGTGCCTGGAGTGTGACTCGTTCGGTGCAGTACTTC CAWSVTRSVQYF
TRBD1 TRBJ1-1 - TRBV18 TGTGCCAGCTCACCACCAACAGGGGCGGTCACTGAAGCTTTCTTT CASSPPTGAVTEAFF
TRBD1 TRBJ1-1 - TRBV2 TGTGCCAGCAGCCTTGGACAGGGTCGGACTGAAGCTTTCTTT CASSLGQGRTEAFF
- TRBJ1-1 once TRBV7-9 TGTGCCAGCAGCTTTATACAGGAAATAGGACGGACTGAAGCTTTCTTT CASSFIQEIGRTEAFF
TRBD2 TRBJ2-3 - TRBV5-1 TGCGCCAGCAGCCCGCGGACTAGCGGGAGCACAGATACGCAGTATTTT CASSPRTSGSTDTQYF